The rows below give T cell receptor beta chains drawn from one sample of a study of neurological immune-mediated disorders. TCRdb independently ran MiXCR on the 5' RACE reads; one entry per CDR3 protein. The data show around 20,000 distinct CDR3 sequences, over 9.5% seen once. The sample consisted of PBMCs. These TCRs come from a woman aged 55-69 years with HTLV-1-associated myelopathy (HAM/TSP). Both conserved end residues are part of each CDR3. Each record gives: CDR3 DNA, CDR3 protein, D gene, CDR3 length, J gene, clone size, V gene. The D gene is left open where the match is weak. Clone size, where shown, is once, few, many, or a class for clones that have expanded.

cdr3_nt: TGTGCCAGCAGCCTTTGGGACAGCGCCTCTGGAAACACCATATATTTT
cdr3_aa: CASSLWDSASGNTIYF
d_call: TRBD1
cdr3_length: 16
j_call: TRBJ1-3
clone_size: many
v_call: TRBV4-2

cdr3_nt: TGTGCCACCAGTGACGGCAGGGGAGAGACCCAGTACTTC
cdr3_aa: CATSDGRGETQYF
d_call: .
cdr3_length: 13
j_call: TRBJ2-5
clone_size: many
v_call: TRBV24-1

cdr3_nt: TGTGCCAGCAGCTTCGTGCGGGGGGTCTACGAGCAGTACTTC
cdr3_aa: CASSFVRGVYEQYF
d_call: TRBD2
cdr3_length: 14
j_call: TRBJ2-7
clone_size: few
v_call: TRBV11-2

cdr3_nt: TGTGCCAGCAGTGAAACCTACTCTGGGGCCAACGTCCTGACTTTC
cdr3_aa: CASSETYSGANVLTF
d_call: .
cdr3_length: 15
j_call: TRBJ2-6
clone_size: many
v_call: TRBV6-1

cdr3_nt: TGCGCCAGCAGCTTTCCGGGACAAGGGCCACAAGGCTACACCTTC
cdr3_aa: CASSFPGQGPQGYTF
d_call: .
cdr3_length: 15
j_call: TRBJ1-2
clone_size: medium-sized
v_call: TRBV5-1

cdr3_nt: TGTGCCTGGAGTGGATGGGGCAGGGGTATCACCTACGAGCAGTACTTC
cdr3_aa: CAWSGWGRGITYEQYF
d_call: .
cdr3_length: 16
j_call: TRBJ2-7
clone_size: many
v_call: TRBV30

cdr3_nt: TGCGCCAGCAGCCTTCAGGGGGACAACTACAATGAGCAGTTCTTC
cdr3_aa: CASSLQGDNYNEQFF
d_call: TRBD1
cdr3_length: 15
j_call: TRBJ2-1
clone_size: many
v_call: TRBV5-1

cdr3_nt: TGCAGTGCCACGGACAGGGGTGAGACCCAGTACTTC
cdr3_aa: CSATDRGETQYF
d_call: TRBD1
cdr3_length: 12
j_call: TRBJ2-5
clone_size: many
v_call: TRBV20-1

cdr3_nt: TGCGCCAGCAGCTTGGAAGGGTCGGCAGAACTAGCGGGGGGCACAGATACGCAGTATTTT
cdr3_aa: CASSLEGSAELAGGTDTQYF
d_call: TRBD2
cdr3_length: 20
j_call: TRBJ2-3
clone_size: many
v_call: TRBV5-1

cdr3_nt: TGCAGTGCTAGAGACCCCGGTGGCAGGGGGCTGCCAGATACGCAGTATTTT
cdr3_aa: CSARDPGGRGLPDTQYF
d_call: TRBD1
cdr3_length: 17
j_call: TRBJ2-3
clone_size: many
v_call: TRBV20-1

cdr3_nt: TGCAGTGCTATTCCCCGGGACAGCTACGAGCAGTACTTC
cdr3_aa: CSAIPRDSYEQYF
d_call: TRBD1
cdr3_length: 13
j_call: TRBJ2-7
clone_size: many
v_call: TRBV20-1

cdr3_nt: TGTGCCAGCAGCTCCAACCTAGCGGGGGGCGCGAACACCGGGGAGCTGTTTTTT
cdr3_aa: CASSSNLAGGANTGELFF
d_call: TRBD2
cdr3_length: 18
j_call: TRBJ2-2
clone_size: .
v_call: TRBV7-6

cdr3_nt: TGTGCCAGCAGTGAGGTTGTCCGGCCGAGCTCCTACAATGAGCAGTTCTTC
cdr3_aa: CASSEVVRPSSYNEQFF
d_call: .
cdr3_length: 17
j_call: TRBJ2-1
clone_size: many
v_call: TRBV2

cdr3_nt: TGTGCCAGCAGTCAGGGACGGAGCTACGAGCAGTACTTC
cdr3_aa: CASSQGRSYEQYF
d_call: .
cdr3_length: 13
j_call: TRBJ2-7
clone_size: .
v_call: TRBV27

cdr3_nt: TGCGCCAGCAGCTCAGGACTAGAACAGTACACAGATACGCAGTATTTT
cdr3_aa: CASSSGLEQYTDTQYF
d_call: TRBD2
cdr3_length: 16
j_call: TRBJ2-3
clone_size: medium-sized
v_call: TRBV5-1

cdr3_nt: TGCAGTGCTAGAGATCGGACTTCAACTAACTATGGCTACACCTTC
cdr3_aa: CSARDRTSTNYGYTF
d_call: .
cdr3_length: 15
j_call: TRBJ1-2
clone_size: many
v_call: TRBV20-1

cdr3_nt: TGTGCCAGCAGCCCTCAAGTGGGGCCAAGGGGTGGCTACACCTTC
cdr3_aa: CASSPQVGPRGGYTF
d_call: .
cdr3_length: 15
j_call: TRBJ1-2
clone_size: many
v_call: TRBV7-2

cdr3_nt: TGTGCCAGCAGTTACAGGCATAGTGGGTACACCGGGGAGCTGTTTTTT
cdr3_aa: CASSYRHSGYTGELFF
d_call: .
cdr3_length: 16
j_call: TRBJ2-2
clone_size: .
v_call: TRBV6-5

cdr3_nt: TGTGCCAGCAATCCAGTACCCACCTACGAGCAGTACTTC
cdr3_aa: CASNPVPTYEQYF
d_call: .
cdr3_length: 13
j_call: TRBJ2-7
clone_size: many
v_call: TRBV11-2

cdr3_nt: TGTGCCAGCAGCTTATCTTGGACAGGGGGAACTGAAGCTTTCTTT
cdr3_aa: CASSLSWTGGTEAFF
d_call: TRBD1
cdr3_length: 15
j_call: TRBJ1-1
clone_size: many
v_call: TRBV7-9

cdr3_nt: TGTGCCAGCAGTTACCGCGGACAGTTCGGTCAGCCCCAGCATTTT
cdr3_aa: CASSYRGQFGQPQHF
d_call: .
cdr3_length: 15
j_call: TRBJ1-5
clone_size: many
v_call: TRBV6-2/TRBV6-3

cdr3_nt: TGTGCCAGCTCACCCACCTTCCAAGGGGTAGATACGCAGTATTTT
cdr3_aa: CASSPTFQGVDTQYF
d_call: .
cdr3_length: 15
j_call: TRBJ2-3
clone_size: many
v_call: TRBV18

cdr3_nt: TGCGCCAGCAGCCAAGGACAGTCGGGGGGCTACGAGCAGTACTTC
cdr3_aa: CASSQGQSGGYEQYF
d_call: .
cdr3_length: 15
j_call: TRBJ2-7
clone_size: many
v_call: TRBV5-1

cdr3_nt: TGTGCCAGCAGCCCCGGGTCTAGCGGGGTTTACTACGAGCAGTACTTC
cdr3_aa: CASSPGSSGVYYEQYF
d_call: TRBD2
cdr3_length: 16
j_call: TRBJ2-7
clone_size: many
v_call: TRBV7-8

cdr3_nt: TGTGCCAGCGCGCTGGGACTAGCGGACACAGATACGCAGTATTTT
cdr3_aa: CASALGLADTDTQYF
d_call: TRBD2
cdr3_length: 15
j_call: TRBJ2-3
clone_size: few
v_call: TRBV27

cdr3_nt: TGTGCCAGCGGCCAGGGGACGAGAAACACCATATATTTT
cdr3_aa: CASGQGTRNTIYF
d_call: .
cdr3_length: 13
j_call: TRBJ1-3
clone_size: many
v_call: TRBV7-6

cdr3_nt: TGCAGTGCTAGGGAGTTAGGGTCGGGAACTGGTAGCACAGATACGCAGTATTTT
cdr3_aa: CSARELGSGTGSTDTQYF
d_call: .
cdr3_length: 18
j_call: TRBJ2-3
clone_size: many
v_call: TRBV20-1

cdr3_nt: TGTGCCAGCAGCCAAGGAAGCCCGTCCGGGCAGTTCTTC
cdr3_aa: CASSQGSPSGQFF
d_call: .
cdr3_length: 13
j_call: TRBJ2-1
clone_size: .
v_call: TRBV14

cdr3_nt: TGTGCCAGCAGAAATGTCGGGGAGCTGTTTTTT
cdr3_aa: CASRNVGELFF
d_call: .
cdr3_length: 11
j_call: TRBJ2-2
clone_size: many
v_call: TRBV6-6

cdr3_nt: TGCGCCAGCAGCTTGGGTATTGGGGGAGCGAAGGGTGCCTACGAGCAGTACTTC
cdr3_aa: CASSLGIGGAKGAYEQYF
d_call: .
cdr3_length: 18
j_call: TRBJ2-7
clone_size: many
v_call: TRBV5-1

cdr3_nt: TGCGCCAGCAGCTTGGGTGACAGGGCTAACACTGAAGCTTTCTTT
cdr3_aa: CASSLGDRANTEAFF
d_call: TRBD1
cdr3_length: 15
j_call: TRBJ1-1
clone_size: many
v_call: TRBV5-1

cdr3_nt: TGTGCCAGCAGCCAAGAATCAGGGAACAATCAGCCCCAGCATTTT
cdr3_aa: CASSQESGNNQPQHF
d_call: .
cdr3_length: 15
j_call: TRBJ1-5
clone_size: many
v_call: TRBV4-2

cdr3_nt: TGCGCCAGCAGCCCCTGGACGGCGTATGGCTACACCTTC
cdr3_aa: CASSPWTAYGYTF
d_call: .
cdr3_length: 13
j_call: TRBJ1-2
clone_size: many
v_call: TRBV5-1

cdr3_nt: TGCGCCAGCAGCAGCGGGGGTGAGAATACGCAGTATTTT
cdr3_aa: CASSSGGENTQYF
d_call: TRBD2
cdr3_length: 13
j_call: TRBJ2-3
clone_size: many
v_call: TRBV5-1

cdr3_nt: TGCAGTGCTGGAAGGCCGAACACTGAAGCTTTCTTT
cdr3_aa: CSAGRPNTEAFF
d_call: .
cdr3_length: 12
j_call: TRBJ1-1
clone_size: many
v_call: TRBV20-1

cdr3_nt: TGTGCCAGCAGTTACACTGGACAGGGCCGGGAAAAAGGCTACACCTTC
cdr3_aa: CASSYTGQGREKGYTF
d_call: TRBD1
cdr3_length: 16
j_call: TRBJ1-2
clone_size: many
v_call: TRBV6-5

cdr3_nt: TGTGCCAGCAGCCAAGAAGCAGGGGCCGGCATTCAGTACTTC
cdr3_aa: CASSQEAGAGIQYF
d_call: .
cdr3_length: 14
j_call: TRBJ2-4
clone_size: many
v_call: TRBV14

cdr3_nt: TGCAGTGCTACACAGAGTAACTATGGCTACACCTTC
cdr3_aa: CSATQSNYGYTF
d_call: .
cdr3_length: 12
j_call: TRBJ1-2
clone_size: many
v_call: TRBV20-1

cdr3_nt: TGCAGTGCTAGAGGCGACAGTCGGGCCCCCGAGCAGTACTTC
cdr3_aa: CSARGDSRAPEQYF
d_call: .
cdr3_length: 14
j_call: TRBJ2-7
clone_size: many
v_call: TRBV20-1

cdr3_nt: TGTGCCAGCAGCTTGCACCAAAACACTGAAGCTTTCTTT
cdr3_aa: CASSLHQNTEAFF
d_call: .
cdr3_length: 13
j_call: TRBJ1-1
clone_size: many
v_call: TRBV14

cdr3_nt: TGTGCCATCAGACCCGGGACAGGGGAAGGCTACACCTTC
cdr3_aa: CAIRPGTGEGYTF
d_call: TRBD1
cdr3_length: 13
j_call: TRBJ1-2
clone_size: medium-sized
v_call: TRBV10-3

cdr3_nt: TGCAGTGCTAGGGCCAACCACAGGGGGGGAGCTGGAAACACCATATATTTT
cdr3_aa: CSARANHRGGAGNTIYF
d_call: TRBD1
cdr3_length: 17
j_call: TRBJ1-3
clone_size: many
v_call: TRBV20-1

cdr3_nt: TGTGCCAGCAGTTCAGACGGACCATACACTAATGAAAAACTGTTTTTT
cdr3_aa: CASSSDGPYTNEKLFF
d_call: .
cdr3_length: 16
j_call: TRBJ1-4
clone_size: .
v_call: TRBV12-3/TRBV12-4

cdr3_nt: TGTGCCAGCAGCCCAGGACAGGGTCCCTCTGGAAACACCATATATTTT
cdr3_aa: CASSPGQGPSGNTIYF
d_call: TRBD1
cdr3_length: 16
j_call: TRBJ1-3
clone_size: medium-sized
v_call: TRBV9

cdr3_nt: TGCAGTGCTCGCGGGGCCGGCGGGACCCAGTACTTC
cdr3_aa: CSARGAGGTQYF
d_call: .
cdr3_length: 12
j_call: TRBJ2-5
clone_size: many
v_call: TRBV20-1

cdr3_nt: TGCGCCAGCAGCTTGGTTGCGGGACAGGGCTATGGCTACACCTTC
cdr3_aa: CASSLVAGQGYGYTF
d_call: TRBD1
cdr3_length: 15
j_call: TRBJ1-2
clone_size: .
v_call: TRBV5-1